A selection of T cell receptor beta chains follows, all from one sample in a study of beta chain features in type 1 diabetes. Here immunoSEQ multiplex PCR was the method, and the copy in TCRdb shows in-frame clones only, minus some. The sample has 350,000 to 450,000 clones; roughly 13% are singletons. The sample comprised naive CD4+ T cells from blood. Source of these receptors: a woman between 18 and 29 years old with type 1 diabetes. Each CDR3 is given with its conserved first and last residue. The D gene is left open where the match is weak. Clone size is not always given. Where it is, it says once, few, many or a class for expanded clones.

j_call d_call clone_size v_call cdr3_nt cdr3_aa
TRBJ2-3 . few TRBV6-6 TGTGCCACCCAGGGGCGAGGGGTGACAGATACGCAGTATTTT CATQGRGVTDTQYF
TRBJ1-5 . . TRBV7-2 TGTGCCAGCAGCTTGACGAGGGATCAGCCCCAGCATTTT CASSLTRDQPQHF
TRBJ2-3 . . TRBV18 TGTGCCAGCTCACCACCCGTGGGGGCCGCGGATACGCAGTATTTT CASSPPVGAADTQYF
TRBJ2-7 TRBD2 . TRBV27 TGTGCCAGCAGTAGAACCGGGACTAGCTCCTACGAGCAGTACTTC CASSRTGTSSYEQYF
TRBJ1-1 . . TRBV4-3 TGCGCCAGCAGCCAAGAGGGGGGATCGGAAGCTTTCTTT CASSQEGGSEAFF
TRBJ2-7 . . TRBV6-5 TGTGCCAGCAGTAGTCAGGGCCAGGGGTACGAGCAGTACTTC CASSSQGQGYEQYF
TRBJ1-5 TRBD1 . TRBV14 TGTGCCAGCAGCCAAGAGTGCAGGGGGGAAAGTGGGAATCAGCCCCAGCATTTT CASSQECRGESGNQPQHF
TRBJ1-1 TRBD1 few TRBV29-1 TGCAGCGTTCGCCGGGACAGGGCGGTGGACACTGAAGCTTTCTTT CSVRRDRAVDTEAFF
TRBJ2-7 . few TRBV9 TGTGCCAGCAGCCTCGGACCCAGCAGGGGCCCCTACGAGCAGTACTTC CASSLGPSRGPYEQYF
TRBJ2-3 TRBD1 . TRBV4-2 TGTGCCAGCAGCCAAGGGCAGGGGGACGGTACGCAGTATTTT CASSQGQGDGTQYF
TRBJ1-1 TRBD1 few TRBV29-1 TGCAGCGTTGGGCAGGGGGCCCACGAAGCTTTCTTT CSVGQGAHEAFF
TRBJ1-1 . . TRBV29-1 TGCAGCGTTGCGGGACAAATGAACACTGAAGCTTTCTTT CSVAGQMNTEAFF
TRBJ1-1 . . TRBV5-1 TGCGCCAGCAGCTTCCGCCTCGAGGAGAACACTGAAGCTTTCTTT CASSFRLEENTEAFF
TRBJ2-3 . few TRBV5-4 TGTGCCAGCAGCTTGGCGGGAAGACTAGACTCAAGAGATACGCAGTATTTT CASSLAGRLDSRDTQYF
TRBJ1-2 TRBD1 . TRBV14 TGTGCCAGCAGCCACCTCGGGACAGGCCAATATGGCTACACCTTC CASSHLGTGQYGYTF
TRBJ2-3 . . TRBV5-4 TGTGCCAGCAGCGCCTTACAGGGTGCAGATACGCAGTATTTT CASSALQGADTQYF
TRBJ2-1 TRBD2 few TRBV5-1 TGCGCCAGCAGCCCCGGACTAGCGGGAGTATCCTACAATGAGCAGTTCTTC CASSPGLAGVSYNEQFF
TRBJ1-6 . few TRBV7-9 TGTGCCAGCAGCTTCCAGGGATCTAATTCACCCCTCCACTTT CASSFQGSNSPLHF
TRBJ1-6 . . TRBV7-6 TGTGCCAGCAGCTTATGGGAGAGCTCCTATAATTCACCCCTCCACTTT CASSLWESSYNSPLHF
TRBJ1-2 TRBD1 few TRBV12-5 TGTGCTAGTGGAGACAGGGGCCACTATGGCTACACCTTC CASGDRGHYGYTF
TRBJ2-3 . . TRBV9 TGTGCCAGCAGCGTAGGCTCAAGCGGTAGCACAGATACGCAGTATTTT CASSVGSSGSTDTQYF
TRBJ2-1 . . TRBV18 TGTGCCAGCTCACCACGGGAGCTAGCACAGTTCTTC CASSPRELAQFF
TRBJ1-1 TRBD1 few TRBV6-6 TGTGCCAGCAGTTACGGTCGACAGGGACGAGCTTTCTTT CASSYGRQGRAFF
TRBJ2-7 . few TRBV14 TGTGCCAGCAGCCTGGTCGAAAGCGAGCAGTACTTC CASSLVESEQYF
TRBJ2-5 TRBD1 few TRBV19 TGTGCCAGTAGAAGGGGGCAGACCCAAGAGACCCAGTACTTC CASRRGQTQETQYF
TRBJ2-7 TRBD1 few TRBV6-6 TGTGCCAGCACCTTGGGGGCAGGGGGCTACGAGCAGTACTTC CASTLGAGGYEQYF
TRBJ2-1 TRBD2 . TRBV9 TGTGCCAGCAGCGGTCAACTAGCGGGCTCTGAGCAGTTCTTC CASSGQLAGSEQFF
TRBJ2-7 TRBD1 . TRBV16 TGTGCCAGCAGCCCAGTGGACAGGGCCTCGGGCGAGCAGTACTTC CASSPVDRASGEQYF
TRBJ2-1 TRBD2 . TRBV28 TGTGCCAGCAGGACTAGCGGTACGTACAATGAGCAGTTCTTC CASRTSGTYNEQFF
TRBJ2-1 TRBD2 . TRBV4-1 TGCGCCAGCAGCCAGGCTAGCGGGAGCTACAATGAGCAGTTCTTC CASSQASGSYNEQFF
TRBJ2-1 TRBD2 . TRBV5-1 TGCGCCAGCAGCTTGGTAGCGGGCACTAATGAGCAGTTCTTC CASSLVAGTNEQFF
TRBJ1-5 . . TRBV16 TGTGCCAGCAGCGTACGCGGTGGGGGGTATAGCAATCAGCCCCAGCATTTT CASSVRGGGYSNQPQHF
TRBJ2-3 . few TRBV5-6 TGTGCCAGCAGCAATCTTGAGCGCGGGGAACCCCATACGCAGTATTTT CASSNLERGEPHTQYF
TRBJ1-4 . . TRBV18 TGTGCCAGCTCACCAACGGACAGCAGTGAAAAACTGTTTTTT CASSPTDSSEKLFF
TRBJ1-5 . few TRBV4-3 TGCGCCAGCAGCCAAGATCCCGGGTGGGATCAGCCCCAGCATTTT CASSQDPGWDQPQHF
TRBJ1-6 . few TRBV10-3 TGTGCCATCATCGTGACAGGAAGTAATTCACCCCTCCACTTT CAIIVTGSNSPLHF